A selection of T cell receptor beta chains follows, all from one sample in a study of blood T cell repertoires in COVID-19. The assay was immunoSEQ multiplex PCR, and TCRdb's table has in-frame clones only and misses some. The table includes around 150,000 clones, 80% detected once. Sequences were obtained from peripheral blood. These receptors were taken from a woman between 50 and 59 years old with acute or convalescent COVID-19. The CDR3 runs from the conserved cysteine through the conserved F or W. The D gene is left open where the match is weak. The size of a clone is reported for some rows only, either as once, few or many, or as a class for expanded clones.

clone_size d_call j_call v_call cdr3_nt cdr3_aa
. TRBD1 TRBJ2-3 TRBV7-9 TGTGCCAGCAGCTCACTAGACAGGGGGCTAGGGGGAGATACGCAGTATTTT CASSSLDRGLGGDTQYF
many . TRBJ1-1 TRBV18 TGTGCCAGCTCGCCCATTGGGGGGGAAACTGAAGCTTTCTTT CASSPIGGETEAFF
few . TRBJ1-2 TRBV7-3 TGTGCCAGCTCACCCACGGGGGGAGGGGGTGGCTACACCTTC CASSPTGGGGGYTF
. TRBD1 TRBJ2-1 TRBV7-3 TGTGCCAGCAGCAAGGGGGCTCTAAATGAGCAGTTCTTC CASSKGALNEQFF
. . TRBJ1-1 TRBV7-2 TGTGCCAGCAGCCCCGGACAGTACAACGAAGCTTTCTTT CASSPGQYNEAFF
. TRBD1 TRBJ2-2 TRBV3-1/TRBV3-2 TGTGCCAGCAGCCAATATACAGGGGCGGGCGGGGAGCTGTTTTTT CASSQYTGAGGELFF
. TRBD1 TRBJ1-1 TRBV7-6 TGTGCCAGCAGCTTAAGCGCGACAGGGGTAAGTGGGAACACTGAAGCTTTCTTT CASSLSATGVSGNTEAFF
. . TRBJ2-7 TRBV6-5 TGTGCCAGCAGTATGGGGGCCGACTACGAGCAGTACTTC CASSMGADYEQYF
. . TRBJ2-1 TRBV9 TGTGCCAGCAGCGTAGGAGGAGGGTCGAGCTCCTACAATGAGCAGTTCTTC CASSVGGGSSSYNEQFF
. TRBD1 TRBJ2-1 TRBV7-3 TGTGCCAGCAGCAGGACAGGGGGTTTCGATGAGCAGTTCTTC CASSRTGGFDEQFF
few . TRBJ1-1 TRBV5-1 TGCGCCAGCAGCTTAGACCCGACTCAGAACACTGAAGCTTTCTTT CASSLDPTQNTEAFF
. . TRBJ2-7 TRBV3-1/TRBV3-2 TGTGCCAGCAGCCGCGGGACTGGTGATGAGCAGTACTTC CASSRGTGDEQYF
. . TRBJ1-1 TRBV7-2 TGTGCCAGCAGCTTAGGGACAGCCACTGAAGCTTTCTTT CASSLGTATEAFF
. TRBD1 TRBJ1-4 TRBV28 TGTGCCAGCAGTGTATTCGGGACAGGGGTCGAAAAACTGTTTTTT CASSVFGTGVEKLFF
. . TRBJ1-3 TRBV29-1 TGCGGGGGGGGTACCTCTGGAAACACCATATATTTT CGGGTSGNTIYF
. . TRBJ2-3 TRBV7-2 TGTGCCAGCAGCTTATTAGGGGGGGGTAGCACAGATACGCAGTATTTT CASSLLGGGSTDTQYF
few . TRBJ2-7 TRBV6-4 TGTGCCAGCGGTATCGGGTTTCTTACCTACGAGCAGTACTTC CASGIGFLTYEQYF
. . TRBJ2-7 TRBV6-6 TGTGCCAGCACTACCCTCTGGGGCGGAGAGCAGTACTTC CASTTLWGGEQYF
. TRBD1 TRBJ1-2 TRBV7-9 TGTGCCAGCAGCTTAGGTAGGACAGGGACGGATGGCTACACCTTC CASSLGRTGTDGYTF
. TRBD1 TRBJ2-2 TRBV9 TGTGCCAGCAGCGAGACAGGGGGCCGCACCGGGGAGCTGTTTTTT CASSETGGRTGELFF
. TRBD1 TRBJ2-3 TRBV18 TGTGCCAGCTCATGGGACAGGGGGAAAAGCACAGATACGCAGTATTTT CASSWDRGKSTDTQYF
. TRBD2 TRBJ2-3 TRBV2 TGTGCCAGCAGTGAGTCGAGCGGGGGGTGGGATACGCAGTATTTT CASSESSGGWDTQYF
. . TRBJ1-6 TRBV5-1 TGCGCCAGCAGCTTGGGAGGGCAAGCCTATAATTCACCCCTCCACTTT CASSLGGQAYNSPLHF
. TRBD1 TRBJ1-4 TRBV29-1 TGCAGCGGCGACGGGACAGGGTTTCGGGAAAAACTGTTTTTT CSGDGTGFREKLFF
. TRBD1 TRBJ2-7 TRBV11-1 TGTGCCAGCAGCTTATCACCCGGGACAGGGTTTGGCGAGCAGTACTTC CASSLSPGTGFGEQYF
. TRBD2 TRBJ2-1 TRBV15 TGTGCCACCAGCAGGGGCGGGGGGTCTCTACAAGGGGAGCAGTTCTTC CATSRGGGSLQGEQFF
. . TRBJ1-2 TRBV3-1/TRBV3-2 TGTGCCAGCAGCCATCCCGGGGGTGGCTACACCTTC CASSHPGGGYTF
. . TRBJ1-5 TRBV12-3/TRBV12-4 TGTGCCAGCAGTTTTACGGGCAATCAGCCCCAGCATTTT CASSFTGNQPQHF
. TRBD2 TRBJ2-1 TRBV10-1 TGCGCCAGCAGAGATGGGACTAGCGGGGGTCTAGGGTATGAGCAGTTCTTC CASRDGTSGGLGYEQFF
once . TRBJ1-4 TRBV3-1/TRBV3-2 TGTGCCAGCAGCTTTACGAGGGAAAAACTGTTTTTT CASSFTREKLFF
few TRBD1 TRBJ1-4 TRBV29-1 TGCAGCGTCCCATTACAGGGGGAAGGCGAAAAACTGTTTTTT CSVPLQGEGEKLFF
. . TRBJ1-2 TRBV4-2 TGTGCCAGCAGGGGCGGGGCCACCCTCGGAGGCGGCTACACCTTC CASRGGATLGGGYTF
few TRBD1 TRBJ1-5 TRBV7-2 TGTGCCAGCAGCCAGACAGGGGGCTTTGATCAGCCCCAGCATTTT CASSQTGGFDQPQHF
. . TRBJ1-4 TRBV12-3/TRBV12-4 TGTGCCAGCAGTCCCGGTGAGGCGCGGCTGTTTTTT CASSPGEARLFF
once . TRBJ2-1 TRBV6-5 TGTGCCAGCAGTTACCGCTCGCTAGACTACAATGAGCAGTTCTTC CASSYRSLDYNEQFF
. TRBD1 TRBJ1-2 TRBV7-3 TGTGCCAGCAGCCCGGGGACAGGGTATGGCTACACCTTC CASSPGTGYGYTF
. . TRBJ1-3 TRBV4-3 TGCGCCAGCAGCCAGGTCCAGGGCTCTGGAAACACCATATATTTT CASSQVQGSGNTIYF
. . TRBJ2-3 TRBV6-4 TGTGCCAGCAGTGACTCTAGGGGGGGCCGGTCAGATACGCAGTATTTT CASSDSRGGRSDTQYF
. TRBD1 TRBJ1-1 TRBV5-1 TGCGCCAGCAGCCCGGGACAGGGGATGAACACTGAAGCTTTCTTT CASSPGQGMNTEAFF
. . TRBJ1-5 TRBV5-6 TGTGCCAGCAGCTTGGCTGGCACACCAGGAAATCAGCCCCAGCATTTT CASSLAGTPGNQPQHF
. . TRBJ1-1 TRBV6-6 TGTGCCAGCATCTACAGCCTCATGAACACTGAAGCTTTCTTT CASIYSLMNTEAFF
. . TRBJ2-7 TRBV4-3 TGCGCCAGCAGCTACGACACCACACGCTCCTACGAGCAGTACTTC CASSYDTTRSYEQYF
. TRBD2 TRBJ2-1 TRBV7-2 TGTGCCAGCAGCTTATATTCTGGGGCGGGGGACAATGAGCAGTTCTTC CASSLYSGAGDNEQFF
many TRBD2 TRBJ2-1 TRBV30 TGTGCCTGGAGTGCGGGCGGGGGCTCCTACAATGAGCAGTTCTTC CAWSAGGGSYNEQFF